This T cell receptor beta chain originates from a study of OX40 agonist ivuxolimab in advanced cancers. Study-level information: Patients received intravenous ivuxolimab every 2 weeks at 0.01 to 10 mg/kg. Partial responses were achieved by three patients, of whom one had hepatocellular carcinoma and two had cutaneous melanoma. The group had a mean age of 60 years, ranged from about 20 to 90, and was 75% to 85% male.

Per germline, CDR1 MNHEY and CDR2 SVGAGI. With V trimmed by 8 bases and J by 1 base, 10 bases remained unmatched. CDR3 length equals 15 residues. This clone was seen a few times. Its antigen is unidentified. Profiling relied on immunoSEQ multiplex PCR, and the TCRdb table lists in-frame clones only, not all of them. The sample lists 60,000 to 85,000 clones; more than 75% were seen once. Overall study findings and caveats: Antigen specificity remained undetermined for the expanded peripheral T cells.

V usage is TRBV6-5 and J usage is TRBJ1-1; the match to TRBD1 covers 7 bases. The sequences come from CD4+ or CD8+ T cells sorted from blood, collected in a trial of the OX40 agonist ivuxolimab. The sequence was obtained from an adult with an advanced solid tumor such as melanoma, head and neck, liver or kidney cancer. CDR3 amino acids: CASCLTGQTNTEAFF. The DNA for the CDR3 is TGTGCCAGCTGTTTGACGGGACAGACGAACACTGAAGCTTTCTTT.